This TCR beta chain was sequenced in a study of human T cells and chemical hapten exposure. Looking at the study overall: Minor pooled library volume differences mainly drove per-sample TCR yield variation.

Unique molecular identifiers were affixed to discrete cDNA molecules within the library. As handled by the study authors: Sample-level TCR yields exhibited a median of approximately 96,000, with a range of about 23,224 to 700,000. Each CDR3 protein is one row after TCRdb ran MiXCR on the 5' RACE reads. The V and J calls here are based on TCRdb, not the publication. The table has 81,000 or so distinct CDR3 sequences, approximately 8% seen once; the top ten hold under 3%. Total RNA was isolated from whole blood that had not been fractionated. This clonotype was observed at least ten times. Deletions cut 8 bases from V and 3 bases from J, with 10 bases between. This CDR3 region has 12 residues.

V and J are TRBV12-3 or TRBV12-4 and TRBJ1-1; the D gene is possibly TRBD1 (5 bases). This clonotype was sampled from a male donor in good health. DNA of the CDR3: TGTGCCAGCGGACGGGGGGACACTGAAGCTTTCTTT. It codes for CASGRGDTEAFF.